This T cell receptor (beta chain) was found in a study of CD8+ T cells in alopecia areata (dated 2018 in TCRdb). Turning to the overall study: The treated patients, all with moderate-to-severe alopecia areata, were enrolled in an open-label pilot trial of oral tofacitinib given at 5 to 10 mg twice daily. RNA was obtained with the PAXgene miRNA kit for fixed scalp, the miRNeasy kit for PBMCs, and the RNeasy kit for mouse skin. TCRbeta CDR3 regions were amplified by immunoSEQ multiplex PCR using 35 Vbeta forward and 13 Jbeta reverse primers. Clonality in the scalp was compared among normal scalp (n=4), patchy alopecia areata scalp (n=8), and alopecia totalis/universalis scalp (n=8). Patients on tofacitinib were biopsied at baseline and after 4 and 24 weeks of treatment, and several of the patients also had a later scalp biopsy. In humans, TCRbeta sequencing was performed on scalp tissue and on sorted CD4+ and CD8+ peripheral blood T cells from healthy controls and from patients with patchy or totalis/universalis alopecia areata. Tofacitinib was administered for 6 to 18 months, and 6 months of follow-up off drug were then conducted to assess delayed response and recurrence. High-throughput TCRbeta sequencing was used to examine T cell clonal expansion in alopecia areata in both the C3H/HeJ mouse model and human patients.

In this sample, this clone turned up a few times. Its antigen remains unidentified. No base-level quality is on record; no much larger clone is a single base apart. The germline V gene supplies CDR1 SGHVS and CDR2 FQNEAQ. From its cysteine to its phenylalanine, the CDR3 spans 11 amino acids. Of the read, only the CDR3 DNA is kept; its 33 bases are in frame from base 1. V and J are truncated by 1 base and 9 bases respectively, leaving an intervening sequence of 4 bases. Library preparation employed the immunoSEQ multiplex PCR assay. For TCR sequencing, RNA was extracted from every sample and reverse transcribed into cDNA to serve as template. First-strand cDNA was synthesized using SuperScript III with a 2:1 mix of oligo-dT and random hexamers. A synthetic immune receptor repertoire was used to assess amplification bias, and residual bias was removed computationally. The published analysis was carried out like this. Raw reads were preprocessed to remove errors, and CDR3 was defined according to IMGT conventions as the region from the conserved cysteine to phenylalanine. To get clonality, Shannon entropy was normalized by log2 of the number of productive unique TCRs and the result was subtracted from 1. Scalp TCRbeta sequences were cross-referenced with sorted blood CD4 and CD8 repertoires so that the CD4 or CD8 identity of scalp clones could be inferred. Entries here come from immuneACCESS through TCRdb and include only in-frame sequences with V and J called. Some clones fail to appear in such tables; in the studies checked, an unresolved V gene covers under half of the shortfall, and the cause of the remainder is unknown. D and trimming come from the DNA, and the V and J calls and clone size come from that table. This sample holds over 10,000 clones; around 60% were observed only once. The top ten constitute more than 12% of the sample.

Lesional scalp punch biopsies and peripheral blood were collected from alopecia areata patients. Human scalp biopsies went straight into PAXgene tissue containers for immediate fixation. On the study overall, not on this receptor specifically: Shared TCR sequences between patients were less evident than in mice, which may be partly attributable to HLA diversity in the patient population. Compared with normal scalp, lesional scalp, particularly in alopecia totalis/universalis, had higher clonality and more expanded CD8+ clones, which suggests antigenic drive. Resident alphabeta T cells in normal human skin are also sequenced, complicating scalp TCR repertoire analysis, unlike mouse skin dominated by gammadelta T cells.

Sequencing used skin. This TCR was sampled from a human donor with alopecia areata. This chain is built from TRBV7-8 and TRBJ2-1; the D gene assignment is ambiguous. The nucleotide sequence reads TGTGCCAGCAGCTTAGGACCTGAGCAGTTCTTC. It codes for CASSLGPEQFF.